This T cell receptor beta chain originates from a study of CDR3 diversity in severe acne (dated by TCRdb to between 2018 and 2021). The receptor library was made with PCR. Sequencing was carried out with an Illumina HiSeq 2000. Starting from the raw public reads, TCRdb applied fastp trimming at Q25, assembled clones with MiXCR and retained in-frame beta chains. Each entry merges the rows of one CDR3 protein and shows their most common DNA and genes. Across this sample there are about 97,000 distinct CDR3 sequences, with about half seen only once. The top ten clones comprise 9.5% to 15% of the sample. For this clonotype: Its antigen remains unidentified. No qualities accompany the bases; no much larger clone lies one base away.

There are 12 amino acids in the CDR3, from cysteine to phenylalanine inclusive. The kept DNA is CDR3 alone, 36 bases in frame from the first base. The germline V gene gives CDR1 as SGDLS and CDR2 as YYNGEE. At the junction V is shortened by 0 bases and J by 7 bases, with 8 bases in between. Material: blood. The rearrangement combines TRBV9 with TRBJ2-7, with no confidently assigned D gene. The origin of this receptor is a male donor with acne. The DNA is as follows: TGTGCCAGCAGCGTAGGAGGCATGGAGCAGTACTTC. Its amino acids are CASSVGGMEQYF.